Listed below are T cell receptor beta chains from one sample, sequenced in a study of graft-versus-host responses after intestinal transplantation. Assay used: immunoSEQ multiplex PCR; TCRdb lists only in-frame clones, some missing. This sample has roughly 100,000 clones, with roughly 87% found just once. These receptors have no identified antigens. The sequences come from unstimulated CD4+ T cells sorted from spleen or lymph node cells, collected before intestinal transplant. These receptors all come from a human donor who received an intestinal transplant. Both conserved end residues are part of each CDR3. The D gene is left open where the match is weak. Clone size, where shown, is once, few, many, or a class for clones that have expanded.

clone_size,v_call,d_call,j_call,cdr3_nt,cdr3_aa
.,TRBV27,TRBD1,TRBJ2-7,TGTGCCAGCAGTCCCAGGAGGGGACAGGGTTACGAGCAGTACTTC,CASSPRRGQGYEQYF
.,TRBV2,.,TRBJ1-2,TGTGCCAGCAGTGCATTACTTACAGGGCCCTATGGCTACACCTTC,CASSALLTGPYGYTF
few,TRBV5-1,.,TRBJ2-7,TGCGCCAGCAGCCCAATGGACGACCTATACGAGCAGTACTTC,CASSPMDDLYEQYF
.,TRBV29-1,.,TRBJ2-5,TGCAGCCTCGGAACAGGGACAGAGACCCAGTACTTC,CSLGTGTETQYF
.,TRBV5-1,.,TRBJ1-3,TGCGCCAGCAGCTCGGGACTTGCTGGAAACACCATATATTTT,CASSSGLAGNTIYF
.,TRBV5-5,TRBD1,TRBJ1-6,TGTGCCAGCAGCTCCGGGACAGGGTTTGTTGTTAATTCACCCCTCCACTTT,CASSSGTGFVVNSPLHF
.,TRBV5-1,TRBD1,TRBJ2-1,TGCGCCAGCAGCTCGGGGCAGACAGGGCCCTACAATGAGCAGTTCTTC,CASSSGQTGPYNEQFF
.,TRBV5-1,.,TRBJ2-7,TGCGCCAGCAGCTTGAGCCCCTCTACCGCCTACGAGCAGTACTTC,CASSLSPSTAYEQYF
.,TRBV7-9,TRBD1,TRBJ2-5,TGTGCCAGCAGCTCCCAAGGACAGGGCGGAGAGACCCAGTACTTC,CASSSQGQGGETQYF
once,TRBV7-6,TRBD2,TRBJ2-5,TGTGCCAGCAGCTTAGTAGCGGGGGGCGGGGAGACCCAGTACTTC,CASSLVAGGGETQYF
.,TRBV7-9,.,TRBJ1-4,TGTGCCAGCAGCTTAGCGGGGACTGAAAAACTGTTTTTT,CASSLAGTEKLFF
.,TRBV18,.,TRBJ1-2,TGTGCCAGCTCACCCGAGGACAGCTATGGCTACACCTTC,CASSPEDSYGYTF
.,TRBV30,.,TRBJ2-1,TGTGCCTGGACCGCAGGATCCTACAATGAGCAGTTCTTC,CAWTAGSYNEQFF
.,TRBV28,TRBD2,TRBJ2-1,TGTGCCAGCAGAGCGGGAGCGAGGTACAATGAGCAGTTCTTC,CASRAGARYNEQFF
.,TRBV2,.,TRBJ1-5,TGTGCCAGCAGTCAAAATTTCCTCAGGGGCCAGCGGGCGTATAGCAATCAGCCCCAGCATTTT,CASSQNFLRGQRAYSNQPQHF
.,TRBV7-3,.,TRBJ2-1,TGTGCCAGCAGCTTCGAAGGGGGTCGCGAGCAGTTCTTC,CASSFEGGREQFF
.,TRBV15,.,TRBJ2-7,TGTGCCACCAGCAGAGATTATCAGGTTCCCTACGAGCAGTACTTC,CATSRDYQVPYEQYF
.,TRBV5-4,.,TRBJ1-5,TGTGCCAGCAGCTTAGATTCAGGTCAGCCCCAGCATTTT,CASSLDSGQPQHF
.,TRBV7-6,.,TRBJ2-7,TGTGCCAGCAGCTTAAACTACGAGCAGTACTTC,CASSLNYEQYF
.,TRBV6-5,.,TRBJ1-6,TGTGCCAGCAGCTACCGGACAGCCAATTCACCCCTCCACTTT,CASSYRTANSPLHF
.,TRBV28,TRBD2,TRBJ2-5,TGTGCCAGCAGTTTATGGTGGGTTAGCGGGAGGGGACAAGAGACCCAGTACTTC,CASSLWWVSGRGQETQYF
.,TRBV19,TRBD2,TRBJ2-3,TGTGCCAGTAGTATGATAGCGGGAGGGCCTCGGGGCACAGATACGCAGTATTTT,CASSMIAGGPRGTDTQYF
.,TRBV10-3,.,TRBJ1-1,TGTGCCATCAGTGACCTTATACACACTGAAGCTTTCTTT,CAISDLIHTEAFF
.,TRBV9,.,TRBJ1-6,TGTGCCAGCAGCGCAGTCGTGGGAAAAAATTCACCCCTCCACTTT,CASSAVVGKNSPLHF
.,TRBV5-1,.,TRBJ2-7,TGCGCCAGCAGCTTGGATGACACACCCTACGAGCAGTACTTC,CASSLDDTPYEQYF
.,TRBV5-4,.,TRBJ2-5,TGTGCCAGCAGCTCCACAGGGAATACGGGAGAGACCCAGTACTTC,CASSSTGNTGETQYF
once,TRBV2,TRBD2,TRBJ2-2,TGTGCCAGCAGTGACTGGGCTAGCGGGGCCGGGGAGCTGTTTTTT,CASSDWASGAGELFF
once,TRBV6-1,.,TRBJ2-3,TGTGCCAGCAGCTTCGGACTTATCACAGATACGCAGTATTTT,CASSFGLITDTQYF
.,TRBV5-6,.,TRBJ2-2,TGTGCCAGCAGAAACACCGGGGAGCTGTTTTTT,CASRNTGELFF
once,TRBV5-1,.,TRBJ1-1,TGCGCCAGCAGCGGTACCCGTGGGGGGATAATAAACACTGAAGCTTTCTTT,CASSGTRGGIINTEAFF